The 16 T cell receptor beta chains presented below share a single source sample, sequenced in a study of shared clonotypes between healthy human individuals. The method was immunoSEQ multiplex PCR; TCRdb's version includes in-frame clones alone and lacks a portion of them. The table shows 2,100,000 or so clones, with nearly 97% occurring only once. The sequenced sample was naive CD4+ T cells sorted from blood. Subset described: CD45RA+ positively selected. Receptors were obtained from a man aged 18 to 30 in good health.

The chain joins TRBV7-2 to TRBJ1-2; maybe TRBD1 (6 bases). This CDR3 spans 13 amino acids. The ends were cut back, 5 bases at V and 8 bases at J, with 15 bases in the middle. Germline V gene sequence: CDR1 SGHTA, CDR2 FQGNSA. CDR3 region: CASSVTGSGGYTF. The CDR3 DNA is TGTGCCAGCAGCGTTACAGGGTCGGGCGGCTACACCTTC.

This clone appeared a single time. The J gene is TRBJ2-3, the V gene TRBV9; 11 bases align to TRBD2. Germline CDR1 is SGDLS and CDR2 is YYNGEE. The CDR3 extends over 15 amino acids. V was clipped by 3 bases and J by 2 bases; unmatched bases: 2. CDR3 sequence (DNA): TGTGCCAGCAGCGCTAGCGGGAGGAACACAGATACGCAGTATTTT. Protein product: CASSASGRNTDTQYF.

This sequence joins TRBV19 and TRBJ2-1; D possibly corresponds to TRBD2 (5 bases). Germline-derived CDR1 and CDR2 are LNHDA and SQIVND (reference sequence). The CDR3 contains 14 residues. The V and J ends lost 7 bases and 9 bases respectively, with 19 bases between them. This CDR3 reads CASNAAGPLAEQFF. The CDR3 DNA sequence: TGTGCCAGTAATGCGGCGGGTCCCCTGGCTGAGCAGTTCTTC.

V is TRBV2 and J is TRBJ2-1, with D possibly matching TRBD2 (5 bases). Looked up from germline, CDR1 is SNHLY and CDR2 is FYNNEI. The CDR3 is 12 amino acids. Deletions cut 3 bases from V and 16 bases from J, with 16 bases between. CDR3 sequence: CASSDPTPGGFF. CDR3 bases: TGTGCCAGCAGTGATCCGACCCCTGGAGGTTTCTTC.

The rearrangement links TRBV5-5 to TRBJ1-6; D is perhaps TRBD1 (6 bases). The CDR3 covers 15 residues. Trimming removed 0 bases at V and 8 bases at J, with 12 bases between. The germline V gene encodes CDR1 SGHKS and CDR2 YYEKEE (reference sequence). The CDR3 DNA sequence: TGTGCCAGCAGCTTGGACACAGGGTGGTATTCACCCCTCCACTTT. Its protein is CASSLDTGWYSPLHF.

The rearrangement links TRBV28 to TRBJ1-5; TRBD1 aligns across 7 bases. Germline V lookup: CDR1 MDHEN, CDR2 SYDVKM. The CDR3 loop spans 14 amino acids. Trimming took 5 bases from V and 5 from J; bases not matched to a gene: 6. The DNA of the CDR3 is TGTGCCAGCAGTGCACAGGGGTCTTATCAGCCCCAGCATTTT. It codes for CASSAQGSYQPQHF. The full variable domain, completed using reference TRBV28 and TRBJ1-5, is DVKVTQSSRYLVKRTGEKVFLECVQDMDHENMFWYRQDPGLGLRLIYFSYDVKMKEKGDIPEGYSVSREKKERFSLILESASTNQTSMYLCASSAQGSYQPQHFGDGTRLSIL.

The J gene is TRBJ2-1, the V gene TRBV27; 8 positions match TRBD1. Germline loops: CDR1 MNHEY, CDR2 SMNVEV (reference sequence). V was clipped by 7 bases and J by 5 bases; unmatched bases: 10. The CDR3 consists of 15 residues. In DNA form, the CDR3 reads TGTGCCAGCACCCGAGGGACAGGAGGTAACAATGAGCAGTTCTTC. The encoded protein is CASTRGTGGNNEQFF.

The rearrangement joins TRBV7-8 to TRBJ1-3; no reliable D call. The germline V gene has CDR1 SGHVS and CDR2 FQNEAQ. Between the trimmed V and J ends, which lost 3 bases and 0 bases, there was a span of 6 bases. This CDR3 is built from 14 residues. The CDR3 protein is CASSLLRSGNTIYF. CDR3 bases: TGTGCCAGCAGCTTGCTTCGCTCTGGAAACACCATATATTTT.

This sequence joins TRBV7-9 and TRBJ2-1, with 11 bases matching TRBD2. The germline CDR1 and CDR2 sequences are SEHNR and FQNEAQ (reference sequence). CDR3 length: 15 amino acids. Losses at the gene ends were 6 bases for V and 4 bases for J; bases not matched to a gene: 5. The CDR3 nucleotides are TGTGCCAGCAGATCCACTAGCGGGAGATACAATGAGCAGTTCTTC. This gives the protein CASRSTSGRYNEQFF.

Note on this clone: The identical CDR3 is also encoded by other nucleotide sequences in the sample. This chain joins TRBV18 and TRBJ2-7, with D unclear. CDR1 is KGHSH, CDR2 LQKENI, per germline. The ends were cut back, 3 bases at V and 1 base at J, with 10 bases in the middle. This CDR3 region has 14 residues. The DNA for the CDR3 is TGTGCCAGCTCACCTTGGGCCAGTTCCTACGAGCAGTACTTC. As protein: CASSPWASSYEQYF.

This chain joins TRBV4-1 and TRBJ1-1; no clear D gene. Germline CDR1 MGHRA, CDR2 YSYEKL. The germline V and J ends were trimmed by 1 base and 0 bases, with 6 bases remaining between them. The CDR3 is 14 residues long. CDR3 sequence: CASSQVRVNTEAFF. Written as DNA, the CDR3 is TGCGCCAGCAGCCAAGTGAGGGTGAACACTGAAGCTTTCTTT.

This clone was counted once. The chain recombines TRBV20-1 with TRBJ2-5; no clear D. The ends were cut back, 6 bases at V and 6 bases at J, with 8 bases in the middle. This CDR3 spans 10 amino acids. Germline lookup yields CDR1 DFQATT and CDR2 SNEGSKA (reference sequence). The CDR3 region is CSAPVKTQYF. The DNA of the CDR3 is TGCAGTGCCCCTGTAAAGACCCAGTACTTC.

The CDR3 region has the DNA TGTGCCAGCATTATCGGACAGGGGGCCTCCTACGAGCAGTACTTC. Translated: CASIIGQGASYEQYF. V usage is TRBV6-6 and J usage is TRBJ2-7; 11 bases fit TRBD1. Germline trimming cut 7 bases from V and 0 bases from J; bases unmatched to any gene: 5. CDR3 length: 15 residues. In germline, CDR1 is MNHNY, CDR2 SVGAGI (reference sequence).

The V call is TRBV7-3, the J call TRBJ1-2; D is uncertain. V lost 5 bases and J 5 bases, leaving 15 bases between the germline ends. Germline V lookup: CDR1 SGHTA, CDR2 FQGTGA. The length of the CDR3 is 14 residues. The CDR3 DNA reads as TGTGCCAGCAGCGCCTACCCAGGCGATTATGGCTACACCTTC. It specifies CASSAYPGDYGYTF.

The rearrangement links TRBV5-5 to TRBJ1-5, with D perhaps TRBD1 (6 bases). V gave up 4 bases and J gave up 3 bases, with 11 bases separating them. The germline V gene has CDR1 SGHKS and CDR2 YYEKEE (reference sequence). The CDR3 runs 14 residues. CDR3 in amino acids: CASSRTDYNQPQHF. The CDR3 DNA follows: TGTGCCAGCAGCCGGACAGATTACAATCAGCCCCAGCATTTT.

The rearrangement joins TRBV5-1 to TRBJ2-5, with D perhaps assigned TRBD1 or TRBD2 (7 bases each). Trimming left V 4 bases short and J 9 bases short, with 19 bases between. In germline, CDR1 is SGHRS, CDR2 YFSETQ. The CDR3 loop spans 14 amino acids. The DNA of the CDR3 is TGCGCCAGCAGCAGCGGGACAGACTGGAGGGCCCAGTACTTC. Translation: CASSSGTDWRAQYF.